What follows are 23 T cell receptor beta chains derived from one specimen sequenced in a study of shared clonotypes between healthy human individuals. Generated by immunoSEQ multiplex PCR, the TCRdb table keeps only in-frame clones and is missing some. The data show approximately 1.9 million clones, 90% to 95% seen once. Cells designated naive CD8 were CD45RO-negative and were positively selected for CCR7, with terminally differentiated effector memory CD45RA+ cells excluded. The sequenced material came from naive CD8+ T cells from PBMCs. These receptors came from a man between 18 and 35 years old in good health. Some clones in this sample may be carry-over from other donors' samples.

The chain employs TRBV9 and TRBJ2-2; 14 nucleotides agree with TRBD2. The germline V gene has CDR1 SGDLS and CDR2 YYNGEE. This CDR3 spans 18 amino acids. Trimming removed 4 bases from V and 5 bases from J; junction bases left unmatched: 10. The CDR3 coding sequence is TGTGCCAGCAGCCTAGGGGGACTAGCGGGAGTCGGGACCGGGGAGCTGTTTTTT. Encoded protein: CASSLGGLAGVGTGELFF.

The chain combines TRBV27 with TRBJ1-1; no definite D call. The ends were cut back, 2 bases at V and 1 base at J, with 11 bases in the middle. Germline-derived CDR1 and CDR2 are MNHEY and SMNVEV (reference sequence). The CDR3 loop spans 15 amino acids. DNA of the CDR3: TGTGCCAGCAGTTTAGGCGGTCCGCCGAACACTGAAGCTTTCTTT. Translating it yields CASSLGGPPNTEAFF.

The chain combines TRBV18 with TRBJ2-5, with 7 bases lining up with TRBD1. After removal of 3 bases from V and 2 bases from J, the junction contained 3 bases not matched to a gene. Germline CDR1 KGHSH, CDR2 LQKENI. CDR3 length equals 14 residues. CDR3 loop: CASSPRDRQETQYF. In DNA, the CDR3 is TGTGCCAGCTCACCCAGGGACAGACAAGAGACCCAGTACTTC.

Concerning this clone: Additional DNA sequences in this sample encode the identical CDR3. The chain has TRBV6-1 and TRBJ1-2; D gene unclear. CDR3 length: 13 residues. The V and J ends lost 2 bases and 4 bases respectively, with 8 bases between them. Germline V CDR1 and CDR2: MNHNS, SASEGT. CDR3 sequence: CASSETDLYGYTF. The DNA of the CDR3 is TGTGCCAGCAGTGAAACGGACCTCTATGGCTACACCTTC.

The gene calls are TRBV4-1 and TRBJ2-7; possibly TRBD1 for D (6 bases). V dropped 1 base and J dropped 2 bases, with 15 bases sitting between them. This CDR3 contains 16 residues. CDR1 is MGHRA, CDR2 YSYEKL, per germline. The CDR3 nucleotides read TGCGCCAGCAGCCAAGGGGGACAACAGATAGCCTACGAGCAGTACTTC. Translated, it gives CASSQGGQQIAYEQYF.

This clone was seen a single time. The chain couples TRBV19 to TRBJ1-1, with D possibly matching TRBD1 (5 bases). CDR3 length equals 15 residues. The V end lost 6 bases, the J end lost 4 bases, and 18 bases lay between the germline ends. Germline values: CDR1 LNHDA, CDR2 SQIVND (reference sequence). CDR3 DNA: TGTGCCAGTAGCCCCCTTACAGGTGTAGGCACTGAAGCTTTCTTT. Translated: CASSPLTGVGTEAFF.

J is TRBJ2-1 and V is TRBV29-1; TRBD2 might be the D (6 bases). Trimming left V 2 bases short and J 4 bases short, with 15 bases between. Looked up from germline, CDR1 is SQVTM and CDR2 is ANQGSEA. The CDR3 consists of 15 residues. CDR3 amino acids: CSVEKSGLVYNEQFF. The CDR3 DNA reads TGCAGCGTTGAAAAGTCGGGACTGGTATACAATGAGCAGTTCTTC.

The rearrangement links TRBV11-2 to TRBJ2-4; D remains ambiguous. This CDR3 region has 15 residues. Germline V lookup: CDR1 SGHAT, CDR2 FQNNGV. Trimming left V 5 bases short and J 0 bases short, with 11 bases between. DNA for the CDR3: TGTGCCAGCAGCCCCCCCGATCAAGCCAAAAACATTCAGTACTTC. Translating it yields CASSPPDQAKNIQYF.

The chain joins TRBV28 to TRBJ1-2; tentative D call: TRBD1 (6 bases). In germline, CDR1 is MDHEN, CDR2 SYDVKM. The CDR3 has 16 residues. With 4 bases removed from V and 6 bases from J, the gap between germline ends came to 21 bases. This chain's CDR3 is CASSSPGRQDVHGYTF. The CDR3 bases are TGTGCCAGCAGTTCCCCCGGAAGACAGGACGTGCATGGCTACACCTTC.

CDR3 bases: TGTGCCAGCTCACCCCCTTTACGTCCTGAAGCTTTCTTT. This codes for CASSPPLRPEAFF. This chain uses TRBV18 with TRBJ1-1; D gene unclear. CDR1 is KGHSH and CDR2 is LQKENI in the germline V gene. This CDR3 is built from 13 residues. Trimming shortened V by 3 bases and J by 6 bases, and 11 bases separated the two germline ends. Full variable domain (missing parts from reference TRBV18 and TRBJ1-1): NAGVMQNPRHLVRRRGQEARLRCSPMKGHSHVYWYRQLPEEGLKFMVYLQKENIIDESGMPKERFSAEFPKEGPSILRIQQVVRGDSAAYFCASSPPLRPEAFFGQGTRLTVV.

This clone appeared a single time. The V and J genes are TRBV27 and TRBJ2-1, with 8 nucleotides matching TRBD2. V shed 6 bases and J 7 bases; nucleotides not matched to a gene: 14. CDR3 length equals 16 residues. Germline-derived CDR1 and CDR2 are MNHEY and SMNVEV (reference sequence). CDR3 protein: CASRHLAGRYGNEQFF. The DNA for the CDR3 is TGTGCCAGCAGGCATCTAGCGGGTCGGTATGGGAATGAGCAGTTCTTC.

The chain uses TRBV7-4 and TRBJ2-7; the D call may be TRBD1 or TRBD2 (5 bases each). The germline CDR1 and CDR2 sequences are SGHVT and SQSDAQ. The length of the CDR3 is 15 residues. The V and J ends lost 5 bases and 3 bases respectively, with 17 bases between them. The CDR3 protein is CASSVRDGGFYEQYF. DNA for the CDR3: TGTGCCAGCAGCGTCCGGGACGGAGGTTTCTACGAGCAGTACTTC.

The chain links TRBV13 to TRBJ1-2, with TRBD1 matching 8 bases. V dropped 0 bases and J dropped 6; count of bases not matched to a gene: 6. CDR1 and CDR2 from the germline V gene are PRHDT and FYEKMQ (reference sequence). CDR3 length: 15 amino acids. For the CDR3, the DNA is TGTGCCAGCAGCTTAGGCCAGGGGGCCTCTGATGGCTACACCTTC. Protein: CASSLGQGASDGYTF.

The chain recombines TRBV5-1 with TRBJ2-1; 8 bases agree with TRBD2. This CDR3 is 15 amino acids long. CDR1 SGHRS and CDR2 YFSETQ come from the germline V gene. V shed 2 bases and J 7 bases; nucleotides not matched to a gene: 8. The DNA for the CDR3 is TGCGCCAGCAGCTTTACGGGAGGGCCTGGAAATGAGCAGTTCTTC. As protein: CASSFTGGPGNEQFF.

The chain has TRBV5-1 and TRBJ2-1, with 13 positions matching TRBD2. J was trimmed by 4 bases and V by 4 bases; bases with no gene match: 5. This CDR3 comprises 16 residues. The germline CDR1 and CDR2 sequences are SGHRS and YFSETQ. CDR3 sequence: CASSGPGLAGYNEQFF. The DNA for the CDR3 is TGCGCCAGCAGCGGCCCGGGACTAGCGGGATACAATGAGCAGTTCTTC.

V is TRBV20-1 and J is TRBJ2-1; D is unclear. Looked up from germline, CDR1 is DFQATT and CDR2 is SNEGSKA (reference sequence). V lost 3 bases, J lost 8 bases, and 5 bases lay in between. This CDR3 comprises 10 residues. CDR3 sequence reads: CSASGYEQFF. CDR3 coding DNA: TGCAGTGCTAGTGGGTATGAGCAGTTCTTC.

The V and J genes are TRBV7-8 and TRBJ2-1; D might be TRBD2 (6 bases). From germline, CDR1 is SGHVS and CDR2 FQNEAQ. CDR3 length: 16 residues. V was shortened by 4 bases and J by 0 bases, with 13 bases between the two germline ends. CDR3 bases: TGTGCCAGCAGCTCTAGCGTCCTCGCCTCCTACAATGAGCAGTTCTTC. Translated: CASSSSVLASYNEQFF.

The chain couples TRBV11-2 to TRBJ2-1, with D possibly being TRBD1 (5 bases). Trimming took off 1 base at V and 6 bases at J, with 10 bases between the two ends. Germline-derived CDR1 and CDR2 are SGHAT and FQNNGV. CDR3 length equals 14 residues. The CDR3 DNA is TGTGCCAGCAGCTTAGGGGGCAGGCTCAATGAGCAGTTCTTC. This encodes CASSLGGRLNEQFF.

This clone has just a few counts. The chain is built from TRBV28 and TRBJ1-1; D gene unclear. Trimming cost V 6 bases and J 1 base, with 12 bases left between them. This CDR3 is built from 14 residues. The germline gives CDR1 MDHEN, CDR2 SYDVKM. The CDR3 sequence is CASRLGIRNTEAFF. The CDR3 DNA follows: TGTGCCAGCAGATTAGGGATCCGGAACACTGAAGCTTTCTTT.

J is TRBJ2-1 and V is TRBV11-2; D gene unclear. Trimming removed 1 base from V and 6 bases from J, with 10 bases in between. Germline values: CDR1 SGHAT, CDR2 FQNNGV. The CDR3 consists of 14 residues. CDR3 in DNA: TGTGCCAGCAGCTTAGGCCGGATGCCCAATGAGCAGTTCTTC. It encodes CASSLGRMPNEQFF.

This clone occurred once. A much more abundant neighbour one base away suggests this may be a read error. The same CDR3 also results from other DNA sequences found in this sample. The chain links TRBV25-1 to TRBJ2-6; D is perhaps TRBD1 (6 bases). V was clipped by 6 bases and J by 0 bases, with 6 bases between them. Looked up from germline, CDR1 is MGHDK and CDR2 is SYGVNS. This CDR3 comprises 14 residues. The DNA of the CDR3 is TGTGCCAGCAGGGACAGCTCTGGGGCCAACGTCCTGACTTTC. Protein product: CASRDSSGANVLTF.

This clone was seen only a few times. Other nucleotide sequences from this sample produce the same CDR3. This rearrangement joins TRBV28 to TRBJ2-7; no firm D call. Trimming cost V 3 bases and J 3 bases, with 6 bases left between them. Germline V CDR1 and CDR2: MDHEN, SYDVKM. The CDR3 has 12 amino acids. Here the CDR3 DNA reads TGTGCCAGCAGTTTGTCCAGCTACGAGCAGTACTTC. It is translated as CASSLSSYEQYF.

This rearrangement joins TRBV6-5 to TRBJ2-2; 11 nucleotides align to TRBD1. Germline V gene data show CDR1 as MNHEY and CDR2 as SVGAGI. After removal of 6 bases from V and 4 bases from J, the junction contained 7 bases not matched to a gene. This CDR3 spans 16 amino acids. The CDR3 nucleotides read TGTGCCAGCAGCTACGGGGACAGGGGGGTCACCGGGGAGCTGTTTTTT. Its protein product is CASSYGDRGVTGELFF.